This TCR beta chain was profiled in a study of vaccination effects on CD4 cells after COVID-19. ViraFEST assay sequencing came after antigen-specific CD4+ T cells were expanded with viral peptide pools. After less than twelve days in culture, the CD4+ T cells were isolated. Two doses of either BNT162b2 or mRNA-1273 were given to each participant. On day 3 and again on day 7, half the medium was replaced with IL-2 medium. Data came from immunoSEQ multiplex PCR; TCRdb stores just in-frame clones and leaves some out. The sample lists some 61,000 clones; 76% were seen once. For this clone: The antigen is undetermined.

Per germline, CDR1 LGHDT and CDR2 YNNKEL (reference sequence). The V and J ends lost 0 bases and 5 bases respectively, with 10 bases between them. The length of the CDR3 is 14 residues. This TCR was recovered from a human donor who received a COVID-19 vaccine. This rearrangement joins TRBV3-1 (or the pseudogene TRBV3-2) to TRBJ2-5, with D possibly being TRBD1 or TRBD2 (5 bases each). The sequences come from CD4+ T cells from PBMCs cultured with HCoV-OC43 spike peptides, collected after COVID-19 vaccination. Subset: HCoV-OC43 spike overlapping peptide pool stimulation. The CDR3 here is CASSQEGTGETQYF. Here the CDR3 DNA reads TGTGCCAGCAGCCAAGAAGGGACGGGTGAGACCCAGTACTTC.